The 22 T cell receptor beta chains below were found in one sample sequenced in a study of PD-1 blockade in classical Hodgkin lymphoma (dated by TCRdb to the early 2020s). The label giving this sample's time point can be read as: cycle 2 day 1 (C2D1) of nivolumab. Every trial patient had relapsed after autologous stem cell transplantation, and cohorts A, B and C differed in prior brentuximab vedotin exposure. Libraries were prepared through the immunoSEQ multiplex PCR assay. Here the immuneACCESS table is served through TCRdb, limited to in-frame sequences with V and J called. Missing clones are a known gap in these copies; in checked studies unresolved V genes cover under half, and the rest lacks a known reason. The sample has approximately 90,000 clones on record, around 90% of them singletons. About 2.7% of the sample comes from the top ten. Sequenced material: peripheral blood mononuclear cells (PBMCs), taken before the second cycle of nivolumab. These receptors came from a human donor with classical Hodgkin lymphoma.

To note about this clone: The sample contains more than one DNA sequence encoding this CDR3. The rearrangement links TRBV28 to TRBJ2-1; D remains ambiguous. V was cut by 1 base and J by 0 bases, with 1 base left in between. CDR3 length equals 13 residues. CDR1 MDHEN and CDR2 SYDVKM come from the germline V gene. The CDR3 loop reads CASSLSSYNEQFF. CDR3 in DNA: TGTGCCAGCAGTTTATCCTCCTACAATGAGCAGTTCTTC.

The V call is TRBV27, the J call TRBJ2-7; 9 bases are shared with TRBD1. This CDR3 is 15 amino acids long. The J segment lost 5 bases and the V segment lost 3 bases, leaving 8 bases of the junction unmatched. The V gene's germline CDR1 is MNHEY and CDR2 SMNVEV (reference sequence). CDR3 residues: CASSFTDRGAHEQYF. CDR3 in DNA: TGTGCCAGCAGTTTCACGGACAGGGGAGCCCACGAGCAGTACTTC.

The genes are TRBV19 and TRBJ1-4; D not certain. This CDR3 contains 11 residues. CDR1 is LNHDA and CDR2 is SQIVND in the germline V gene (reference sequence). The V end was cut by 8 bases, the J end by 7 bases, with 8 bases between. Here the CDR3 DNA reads TGTGCCAGTCAAAACGGTGAAAAACTGTTTTTT. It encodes CASQNGEKLFF.

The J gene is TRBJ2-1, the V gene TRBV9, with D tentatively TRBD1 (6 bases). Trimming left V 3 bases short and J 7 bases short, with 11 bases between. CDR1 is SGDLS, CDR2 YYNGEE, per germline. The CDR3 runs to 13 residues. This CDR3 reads CASSGSDSNEQFF. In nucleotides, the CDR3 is TGTGCCAGCAGCGGATCGGACAGTAATGAGCAGTTCTTC.

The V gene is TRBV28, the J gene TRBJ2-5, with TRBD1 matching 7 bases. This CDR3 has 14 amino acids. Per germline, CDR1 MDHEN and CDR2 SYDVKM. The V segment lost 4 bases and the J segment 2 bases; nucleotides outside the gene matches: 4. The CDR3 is CASSSRQGQETQYF. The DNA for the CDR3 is TGTGCCAGCAGTTCCCGACAGGGACAAGAGACCCAGTACTTC.

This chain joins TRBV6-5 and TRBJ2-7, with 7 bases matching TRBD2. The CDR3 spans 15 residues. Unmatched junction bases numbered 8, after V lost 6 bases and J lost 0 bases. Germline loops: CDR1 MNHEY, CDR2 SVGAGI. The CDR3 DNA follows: TGTGCCAGCAGCCTAGCGGCCACAAGCTCCTACGAGCAGTACTTC. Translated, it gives CASSLAATSSYEQYF.

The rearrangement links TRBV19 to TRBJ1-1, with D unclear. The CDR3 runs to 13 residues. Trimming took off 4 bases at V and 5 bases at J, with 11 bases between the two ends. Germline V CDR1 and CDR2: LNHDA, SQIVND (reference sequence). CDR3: CASSTDLHTEAFF. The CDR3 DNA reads TGTGCCAGTAGTACGGATTTACATACTGAAGCTTTCTTT.

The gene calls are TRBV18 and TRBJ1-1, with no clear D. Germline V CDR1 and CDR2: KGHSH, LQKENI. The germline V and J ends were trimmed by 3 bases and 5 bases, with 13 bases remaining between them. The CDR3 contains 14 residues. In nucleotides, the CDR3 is TGTGCCAGCTCACCGGCCACGGGCGTAACTGAAGCTTTCTTT. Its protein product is CASSPATGVTEAFF.

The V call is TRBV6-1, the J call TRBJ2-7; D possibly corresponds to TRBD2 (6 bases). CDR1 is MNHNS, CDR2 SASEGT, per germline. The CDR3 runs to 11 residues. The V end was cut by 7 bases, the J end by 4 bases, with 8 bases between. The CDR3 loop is CASTSVYEQYF. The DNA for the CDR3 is TGTGCCAGCACTAGCGTTTACGAGCAGTACTTC.

CDR3: CASSAQETQYF. The CDR3, as DNA: TGTGCCAGCTCAGCGCAAGAGACCCAGTACTTC. The chain couples TRBV18 to TRBJ2-5; D not certain. CDR3 length: 11 amino acids. CDR1 KGHSH and CDR2 LQKENI come from the germline V gene. Trimming removed 5 bases at V and 2 bases at J, with 3 bases between.

This CDR3 reads CATNRGTLLGTDTQYF. In DNA, the CDR3 is TGTGCCACCAACAGGGGTACCCTCCTGGGAACAGATACGCAGTATTTT. The J gene is TRBJ2-3, the V gene TRBV19, with 7 bases that match TRBD1. Germline lookup yields CDR1 LNHDA and CDR2 SQIVND (reference sequence). Germline trimming cut 10 bases from V and 3 bases from J; bases unmatched to any gene: 16. The CDR3 has 16 residues.

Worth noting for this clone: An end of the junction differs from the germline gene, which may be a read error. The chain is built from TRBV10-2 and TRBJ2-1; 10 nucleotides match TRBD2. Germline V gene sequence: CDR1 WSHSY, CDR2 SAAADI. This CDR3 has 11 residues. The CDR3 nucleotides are TGCGCCAGCAGTCCCGGGACTAGCGTTATCTTC. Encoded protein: CASSPGTSVIF.

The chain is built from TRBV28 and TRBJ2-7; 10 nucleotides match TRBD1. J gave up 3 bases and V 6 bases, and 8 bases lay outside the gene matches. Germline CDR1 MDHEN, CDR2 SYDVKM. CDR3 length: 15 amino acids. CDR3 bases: TGTGCCAGCAGCGTTACAGGGACAGGGGACTACGAGCAGTACTTC. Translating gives CASSVTGTGDYEQYF.

The CDR3 bases are TGTGCCAGCAGCTTATGGACTAGCGGGAGGGGTGGGGACAATGAGCAGTTCTTC. This encodes CASSLWTSGRGGDNEQFF. The chain has TRBV7-3 and TRBJ2-1; 15 nucleotides line up with TRBD2. The J segment lost 5 bases and the V segment lost 2 bases, leaving 7 bases of the junction unmatched. The CDR3 is 18 residues long. Germline CDR1 SGHTA, CDR2 FQGTGA. The whole variable domain, filled in from reference TRBV7-3 and TRBJ2-1, reads GAGVSQTPSNKVTEKGKYVELRCDPISGHTALYWYRQSLGQGPEFLIYFQGTGAADDSGLPNDRFFAVRPEGSVSTLKIQRTERGDSAVYLCASSLWTSGRGGDNEQFFGPGTRLTVL.

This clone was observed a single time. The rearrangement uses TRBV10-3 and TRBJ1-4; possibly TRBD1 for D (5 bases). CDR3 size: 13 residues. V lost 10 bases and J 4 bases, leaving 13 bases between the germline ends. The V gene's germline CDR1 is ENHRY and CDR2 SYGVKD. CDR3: CATSGRDNEKLFF. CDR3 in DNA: TGTGCCACTTCAGGGCGGGATAATGAAAAACTGTTTTTT.

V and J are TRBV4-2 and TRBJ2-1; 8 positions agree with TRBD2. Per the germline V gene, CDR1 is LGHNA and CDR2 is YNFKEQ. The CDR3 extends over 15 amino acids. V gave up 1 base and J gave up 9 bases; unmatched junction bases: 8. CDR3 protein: CASSQVPGGVGEQFF. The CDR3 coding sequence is TGTGCCAGCAGCCAAGTCCCGGGGGGGGTAGGTGAGCAGTTCTTC.

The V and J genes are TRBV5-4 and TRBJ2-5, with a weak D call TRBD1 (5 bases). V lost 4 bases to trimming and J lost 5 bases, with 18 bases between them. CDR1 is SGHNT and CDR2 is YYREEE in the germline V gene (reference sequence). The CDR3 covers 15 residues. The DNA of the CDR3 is TGTGCCAGCAGCCATATCCAGGGCCCAGGGGAGACCCAGTACTTC. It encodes CASSHIQGPGETQYF.

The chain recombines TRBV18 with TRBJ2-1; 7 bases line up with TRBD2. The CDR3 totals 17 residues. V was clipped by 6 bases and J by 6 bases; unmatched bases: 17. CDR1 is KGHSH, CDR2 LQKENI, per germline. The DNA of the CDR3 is TGTGCCAGCTCCCAATTAGCGGGCACCGCCGTTTTCAATGAGCAGTTCTTC. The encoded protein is CASSQLAGTAVFNEQFF.

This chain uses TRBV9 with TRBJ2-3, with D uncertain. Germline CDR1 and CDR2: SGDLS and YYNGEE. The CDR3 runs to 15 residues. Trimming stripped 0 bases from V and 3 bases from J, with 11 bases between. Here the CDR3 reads CASSVEELITDTQYF. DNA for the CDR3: TGTGCCAGCAGCGTAGAAGAACTTATTACAGATACGCAGTATTTT.

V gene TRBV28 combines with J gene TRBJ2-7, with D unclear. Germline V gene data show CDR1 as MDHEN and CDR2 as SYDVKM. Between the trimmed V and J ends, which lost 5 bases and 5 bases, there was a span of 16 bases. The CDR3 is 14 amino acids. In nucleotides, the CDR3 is TGTGCCAGCAGTCCGTGGACCGAGGCAAACGAGCAGTACTTC. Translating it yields CASSPWTEANEQYF.

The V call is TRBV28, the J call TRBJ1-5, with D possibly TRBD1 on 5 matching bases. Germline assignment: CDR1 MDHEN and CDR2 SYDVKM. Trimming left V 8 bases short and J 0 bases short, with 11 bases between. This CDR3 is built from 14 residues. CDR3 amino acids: CASGGTSSNQPQHF. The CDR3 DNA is TGTGCCAGCGGGGGGACTAGTAGCAATCAGCCCCAGCATTTT.

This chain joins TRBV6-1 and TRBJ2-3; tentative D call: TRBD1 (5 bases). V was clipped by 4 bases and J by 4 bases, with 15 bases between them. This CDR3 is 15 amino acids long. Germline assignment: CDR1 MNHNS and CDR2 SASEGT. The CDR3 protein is CASSGFTIGADTQYF. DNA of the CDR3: TGTGCCAGCAGTGGCTTCACAATAGGGGCAGATACGCAGTATTTT.